The 10 T cell receptor beta chains below were found in one sample sequenced in a study of cytomegalovirus exposure and HLA in healthy donors. Some clones are missing from TCRdb's copy, which holds only in-frame ones; the method was immunoSEQ multiplex PCR. This sample yields 250,000 to 400,000 clones, of which over 75% are seen a single time; around 0.91% belongs to the top ten. The sequenced material came from PBMCs. The receptors were gathered from a man aged 25 to 45 in good health and CMV-seronegative.

This chain uses TRBV6-1 with TRBJ1-5; 10 bases line up with TRBD1. The CDR3 length is 16 residues. Looked up from germline, CDR1 is MNHNS and CDR2 is SASEGT. Trimming at V came to 4 bases and at J to 0 bases, leaving 3 bases not matched to a gene. The CDR3 sequence is CASSGDRGYSNQPQHF. The CDR3 DNA reads as TGTGCCAGCAGTGGGGACAGGGGTTATAGCAATCAGCCCCAGCATTTT.

This sequence joins TRBV19 and TRBJ1-5, with TRBD1 identical over 8 bases. The CDR3 sequence is 14 residues long. Trimming at V came to 5 bases and at J to 3 bases, leaving 3 bases not matched to a gene. CDR1 is LNHDA, CDR2 SQIVND, per germline (reference sequence). CDR3: CASSPQGDNQPQHF. CDR3 nucleotides: TGTGCCAGTAGTCCACAGGGGGACAATCAGCCCCAGCATTTT.

The CDR3, as DNA: TGTGCCAGCAGTGACCACCCCGGACACGATACGCAGTATTTT. Amino acid sequence: CASSDHPGHDTQYF. The rearrangement uses TRBV6-4 and TRBJ2-3, with TRBD1 as a possible D gene (5 bases). This CDR3 has 14 residues. Trimming stripped 2 bases from V and 6 bases from J, with 12 bases between. The germline CDR1 and CDR2 sequences are MRHNA and SNTAGT.

This chain uses TRBV10-3 with TRBJ2-5, with 8 bases fitting TRBD1. From germline, CDR1 is ENHRY and CDR2 SYGVKD. CDR3 length equals 13 residues. V gave up 11 bases and J gave up 5 bases; unmatched junction bases: 10. In DNA form, the CDR3 reads TGTGCCGCTTCCCAGGGGGCGGGGGAGACCCAGTACTTC. Amino acids: CAASQGAGETQYF.

This clone has only one observation. The genes are TRBV7-9 and TRBJ2-3, with 15 bases lining up with TRBD2. Germline lookup yields CDR1 SEHNR and CDR2 FQNEAQ (reference sequence). This CDR3 is built from 16 residues. V was pared by 4 bases and J by 3 bases, with 2 bases of the junction left unmatched. The CDR3 reads CASSWGTSGRTDTQYF. CDR3 DNA: TGTGCCAGCAGCTGGGGGACTAGCGGGAGGACAGATACGCAGTATTTT.

This chain's CDR3 is CAAGVDTEAFF. The CDR3 DNA is TGTGCCGCCGGGGTGGACACTGAAGCTTTCTTT. The chain recombines TRBV7-9 with TRBJ1-1; D gene ambiguous. CDR3 length: 11 residues. Deletions cut 11 bases from V and 3 bases from J, with 10 bases between. Germline CDR1 and CDR2: SEHNR and FQNEAQ (reference sequence).

This chain connects TRBV29-1 to TRBJ2-5, with no clear D. Germline V gene sequence: CDR1 SQVTM, CDR2 ANQGSEA. V was clipped by 2 bases and J by 0 bases, with 10 bases between them. This CDR3 comprises 14 residues. Written as DNA, the CDR3 is TGCAGCGTTGAACAGACACAGTACCAAGAGACCCAGTACTTC. Amino acids: CSVEQTQYQETQYF.

This clone was detected only a few times. The genes are TRBV5-4 and TRBJ1-2; a weak D match, TRBD1 (6 bases). The germline CDR1 and CDR2 sequences are SGHNT and YYREEE (reference sequence). Deletions cut 3 bases from V and 6 bases from J, with 18 bases between. The CDR3 sequence is 15 residues long. This CDR3 is CASSYSLGRGNGYTF. CDR3 DNA: TGTGCCAGCAGCTACAGCTTGGGCAGGGGTAATGGCTACACCTTC.

The rearrangement uses TRBV4-1 and TRBJ1-6, with D possibly TRBD1 on 5 matching bases. This CDR3 region has 17 residues. Germline CDR1 MGHRA, CDR2 YSYEKL. V gave up 0 bases and J gave up 9 bases, with 18 bases separating them. The CDR3 protein is CASSQDWFGPQASPLHF. The CDR3 DNA reads TGCGCCAGCAGCCAAGATTGGTTCGGGCCACAGGCTTCACCCCTCCACTTT.

The chain links TRBV11-2 to TRBJ2-2; D not certain. Per the germline V gene, CDR1 is SGHAT and CDR2 is FQNNGV. The CDR3 consists of 15 residues. Trimming took off 0 bases at V and 6 bases at J, with 11 bases between the two ends. CDR3 nucleotides: TGTGCCAGCAGCTTAGATTCCGGGTTCCCCGGGGAGCTGTTTTTT. Amino acids: CASSLDSGFPGELFF. The whole variable domain, remainder taken from reference TRBV11-2 and TRBJ2-2, is EAGVAQSPRYKIIEKRQSVAFWCNPISGHATLYWYQQILGQGPKLLIQFQNNGVVDDSQLPKDRFSAERLKGVDSTLKIQPAKLEDSAVYLCASSLDSGFPGELFFGEGSRLTVL.